This paragraph covers one TCR beta chain sequence. Its specificity is not known. The data were taken from a study of T cells after yellow fever vaccination. Study-wide results and limits: Contamination by abundant bulk-population clonotypes could be present in FACS-sorted repertoires. Booster samples showed a return of most primary-vaccination clones (about 97% CD4, roughly 85% CD8). A minor fraction of clonotypes spanned both CD4 and CD8 compartments.

5'RACE template switching generated TCR cDNA, adding a universal primer site and UMIs. Via MiXCR, TCRdb re-called the 5' RACE reads, giving one row per CDR3 protein. The sample consists of a few hundred thousand distinct CDR3 sequences, approximately 18% of them appearing once. CDR1 SQVTM and CDR2 ANQGSEA come from the germline V gene. Trimming at V came to 4 bases and at J to 4 bases, leaving 7 bases not matched to a gene. This CDR3 is 15 amino acids long. This material consisted of PBMCs, taken before the yellow fever booster vaccination. The receptor was derived from a man aged 18 to 35 who received the YFV17D yellow fever vaccine. The gene calls are TRBV29-1 and TRBJ2-6, with 7 bases fitting TRBD2. CDR3 region: CSVAGEGTGANVLTF. DNA for the CDR3: TGCAGCGTTGCTGGGGAGGGTACCGGGGCCAACGTCCTGACTTTC.